A single T cell receptor (beta chain) is shown here with its context. The antigen is unknown. Trimming took off 4 bases at V and 2 bases at J, with 12 bases between the two ends. The germline V gene encodes CDR1 MGHRA and CDR2 YSYEKL. This CDR3 spans 14 amino acids. The entry originates in a study of T cell responses to AZD1222 COVID-19 vaccine. Study as a whole: The analysis combined second doses at about 4 or about 12 weeks. Study outcomes and limitations: The number of AZD1222 recipients seropositive at baseline was only six. Reportedly, nearly half the spike-specific TCRs target unmutated variant regions. Donors in the cohort were predominantly white British and more often female, and clonal diversity was possibly underestimated.

Clones were read by immunoSEQ multiplex PCR, and TCRdb kept only the in-frame ones, dropping some. Seen here are 72,000 or so clones, over 85% observed once, and the top ten hold about 4.3%. V is TRBV4-1 and J is TRBJ2-7; D is unresolved. The sequence was obtained from an adult in good health. This material consisted of peripheral blood, taken on day 0 of AZD1222 vaccination. DNA of the CDR3: TGCGCCAGCAGCCTAATGACGGATGCCTACGAGCAGTACTTC. It translates to CASSLMTDAYEQYF.